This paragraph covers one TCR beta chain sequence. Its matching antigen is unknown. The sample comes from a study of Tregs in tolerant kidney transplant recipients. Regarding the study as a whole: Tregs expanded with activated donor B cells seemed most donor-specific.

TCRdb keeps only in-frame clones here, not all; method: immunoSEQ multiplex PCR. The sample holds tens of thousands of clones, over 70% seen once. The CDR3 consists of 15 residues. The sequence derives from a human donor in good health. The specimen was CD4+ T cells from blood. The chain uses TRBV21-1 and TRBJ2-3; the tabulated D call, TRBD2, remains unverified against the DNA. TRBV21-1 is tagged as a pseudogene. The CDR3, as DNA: TGTGCCTGTCATTTGCGGCGTGGGAGCACAGATACGCAGTATTTT. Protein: CACHLRRGSTDTQYF.